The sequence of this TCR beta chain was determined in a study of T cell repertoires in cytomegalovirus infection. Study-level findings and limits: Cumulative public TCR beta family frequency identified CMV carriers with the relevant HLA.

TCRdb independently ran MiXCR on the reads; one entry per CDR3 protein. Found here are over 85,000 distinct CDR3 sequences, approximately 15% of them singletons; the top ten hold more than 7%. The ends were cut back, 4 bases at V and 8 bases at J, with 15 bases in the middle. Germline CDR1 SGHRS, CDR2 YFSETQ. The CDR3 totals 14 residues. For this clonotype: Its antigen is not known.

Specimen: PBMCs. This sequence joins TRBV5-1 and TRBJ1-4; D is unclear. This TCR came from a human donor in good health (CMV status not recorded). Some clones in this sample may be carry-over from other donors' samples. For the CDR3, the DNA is TGCGCCAGCAGCGGCCCGGACCCTACCGAAAAACTGTTTTTT. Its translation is CASSGPDPTEKLFF. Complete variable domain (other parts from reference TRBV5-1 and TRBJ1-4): KAGVTQTPRYLIKTRGQQVTLSCSPISGHRSVSWYQQTPGQGLQFLFEYFSETQRNKGNFPGRFSGRQFSNSRSEMNVSTLELGDSALYLCASSGPDPTEKLFFGSGTQLSVL.